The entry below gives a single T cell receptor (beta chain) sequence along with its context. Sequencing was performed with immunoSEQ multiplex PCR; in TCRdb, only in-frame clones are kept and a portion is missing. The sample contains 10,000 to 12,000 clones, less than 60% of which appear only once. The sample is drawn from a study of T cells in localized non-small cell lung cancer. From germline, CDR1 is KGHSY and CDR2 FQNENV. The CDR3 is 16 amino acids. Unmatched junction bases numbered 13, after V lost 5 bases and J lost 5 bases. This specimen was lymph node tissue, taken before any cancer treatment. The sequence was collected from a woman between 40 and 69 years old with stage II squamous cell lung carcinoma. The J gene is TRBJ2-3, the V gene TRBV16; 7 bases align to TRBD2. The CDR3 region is CASSEGLGGRLDTQYF. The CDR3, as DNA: TGTGCCAGCAGCGAAGGACTAGGAGGAAGGTTAGATACGCAGTATTTT. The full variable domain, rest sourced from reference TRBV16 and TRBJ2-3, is GEEVAQTPKHLVRGEGQKAKLYCAPIKGHSYVFWYQQVLKNEFKFLISFQNENVFDETGMPKERFSAKCLPNSPCSLEIQATKLEDSAVYFCASSEGLGGRLDTQYFGPGTRLTVL.